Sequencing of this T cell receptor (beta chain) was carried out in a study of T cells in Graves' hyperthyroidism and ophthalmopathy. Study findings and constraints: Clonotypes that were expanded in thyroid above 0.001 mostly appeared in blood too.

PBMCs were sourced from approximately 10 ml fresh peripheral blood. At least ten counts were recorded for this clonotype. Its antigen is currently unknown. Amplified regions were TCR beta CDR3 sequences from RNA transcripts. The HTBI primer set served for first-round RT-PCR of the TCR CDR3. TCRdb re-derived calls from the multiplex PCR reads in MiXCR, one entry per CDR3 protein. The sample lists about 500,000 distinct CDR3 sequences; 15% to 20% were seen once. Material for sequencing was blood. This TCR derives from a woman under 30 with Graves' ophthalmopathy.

This CDR3 is CSASGDRGPYGYTF. CDR3 coding DNA: TGCAGTGCTAGTGGAGACAGGGGGCCTTATGGCTACACCTTC. The chain combines TRBV20-1 with TRBJ1-2, with 10 bases identical to TRBD1. V dropped 3 bases and J dropped 5; count of bases not matched to a gene: 6. The CDR3 is 14 residues long. Germline V gene lookup returns CDR1 DFQATT and CDR2 SNEGSKA (reference sequence).